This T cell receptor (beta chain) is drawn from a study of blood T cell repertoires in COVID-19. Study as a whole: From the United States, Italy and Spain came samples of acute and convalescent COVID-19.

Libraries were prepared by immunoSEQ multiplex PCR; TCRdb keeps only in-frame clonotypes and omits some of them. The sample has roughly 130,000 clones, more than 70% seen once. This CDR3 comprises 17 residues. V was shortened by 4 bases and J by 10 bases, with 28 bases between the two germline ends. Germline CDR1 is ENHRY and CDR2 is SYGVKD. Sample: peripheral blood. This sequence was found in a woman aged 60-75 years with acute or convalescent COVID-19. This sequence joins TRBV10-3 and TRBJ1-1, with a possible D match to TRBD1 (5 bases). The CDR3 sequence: CAISVGKAESASQGAFF. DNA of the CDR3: TGTGCCATCAGTGTTGGGAAGGCAGAGAGTGCCTCTCAGGGAGCTTTCTTT.